One and the same sample provided the 28 T cell receptor beta chains below, sequenced in a study of post-analysis software for immune sequencing data. For these receptors, no antigen is known. General study findings and limits: In patients, TRBV5-6, TRBV5-1 and TRBV20-1 belonged to roughly five TRBV segments found more frequently than in controls.

Prepared TCR beta cDNA libraries contained unique molecular identifiers. TCRdb recomputed calls from the PCR reads with MiXCR, one row per CDR3 protein. The table includes 450,000 to 650,000 distinct CDR3 sequences, around 44% detected once. Sequencing was carried out using blood. These receptors were collected from a girl between 10 and 17 years old with multiple sclerosis.

The chain employs TRBV9 and TRBJ2-1, with 7 bases identical to TRBD2. This CDR3 region has 16 residues. V shed 2 bases and J 1 base; nucleotides not matched to a gene: 6. Germline V lookup: CDR1 SGDLS, CDR2 YYNGEE. The CDR3 DNA follows: TGTGCCAGCAGCGTCAAGCGGGGTTCTTCCTACAATGAGCAGTTCTTC. This translates into CASSVKRGSSYNEQFF.

The gene calls are TRBV5-4 and TRBJ1-6; D is unclear. The germline V gene has CDR1 SGHNT and CDR2 YYREEE (reference sequence). The germline V and J ends were trimmed by 3 bases and 7 bases, with 11 bases remaining between them. The CDR3 extends over 14 amino acids. For the CDR3, the DNA is TGTGCCAGCAGCTCCTCCGGGGTAAATTCACCCCTCCACTTT. It yields the protein CASSSSGVNSPLHF.

The chain joins TRBV25-1 to TRBJ2-1; 8 nucleotides agree with TRBD1. CDR1 and CDR2 from the germline V gene are MGHDK and SYGVNS. This CDR3 is built from 15 residues. V gave up 2 bases and J gave up 5 bases; unmatched junction bases: 5. The chain's CDR3 is CASSEPRTGNNEQFF. CDR3 sequence (DNA): TGTGCCAGCAGTGAACCCCGGACAGGGAACAATGAGCAGTTCTTC.

The gene calls are TRBV12-3 or TRBV12-4 and TRBJ1-2; D gene ambiguous. This CDR3 comprises 16 residues. V was clipped by 6 bases and J by 4 bases, with 21 bases between them. The CDR3 loop is CASSEARPNGPYGYTF. DNA of the CDR3: TGTGCCAGCAGCGAAGCCCGGCCAAATGGGCCCTATGGCTACACCTTC.

Here the CDR3 reads CASTARPRRHSRGTDTQYF. CDR3 nucleotides: TGTGCCAGCACAGCCCGTCCAAGGCGCCACTCACGGGGCACAGATACGCAGTATTTT. The chain links TRBV6-1 to TRBJ2-3; D call uncertain. Trimming took 7 bases from V and 1 from J, leaving 27 bases between them. CDR1 MNHNS and CDR2 SASEGT come from the germline V gene. The CDR3 extends over 19 amino acids.

The gene calls are TRBV5-1 and TRBJ2-2; TRBD1 agrees at 7 bases. With V trimmed by 3 bases and J by 0 bases, 11 bases remained unmatched. CDR3 length equals 18 residues. Germline V gene data show CDR1 as SGHRS and CDR2 as YFSETQ. CDR3 in DNA: TGCGCCAGCAGCTACCGCAGACAGGGAGCAACGAACACCGGGGAGCTGTTTTTT. This encodes CASSYRRQGATNTGELFF.

J is TRBJ2-7 and V is TRBV4-1, with 10 positions matching TRBD1. Per the germline V gene, CDR1 is MGHRA and CDR2 is YSYEKL. After removal of 0 bases from V and 7 bases from J, the junction contained 9 bases not matched to a gene. The CDR3 covers 16 residues. This CDR3 is CASSQESWDRGGEQYF. CDR3 DNA: TGCGCCAGCAGCCAAGAGTCTTGGGACAGGGGTGGAGAGCAGTACTTC.

This clonotype was detected only a few times. The genes are TRBV12-3 or TRBV12-4 and TRBJ2-7; D might be TRBD2 (5 bases). V dropped 6 bases and J dropped 4 bases, with 16 bases sitting between them. The CDR3 covers 14 residues. CDR3 coding DNA: TGTGCCAGCAGGAAAAGCGGATTCTCGTACGAGCAGTACTTC. Translation gives CASRKSGFSYEQYF.

The chain carries TRBV5-1 and TRBJ2-1, with 12 nucleotides matching TRBD2. The trim removed 4 bases at V and 3 bases at J, leaving 2 bases unmatched. The germline V gene has CDR1 SGHRS and CDR2 YFSETQ. The CDR3 extends over 15 amino acids. For the CDR3, the DNA is TGCGCCAGCAGCCGGACTAGCGGGAACTACAATGAGCAGTTCTTC. As protein: CASSRTSGNYNEQFF.

The rearrangement joins TRBV9 to TRBJ1-2, with D uncertain. CDR1 SGDLS and CDR2 YYNGEE come from the germline V gene. The V and J ends lost 0 bases and 4 bases respectively, with 7 bases between them. The CDR3 spans 13 residues. CDR3 sequence: CASSVGTLYGYTF. Here the CDR3 DNA reads TGTGCCAGCAGCGTAGGAACCCTCTATGGCTACACCTTC.

This clonotype was counted only a few times. J is TRBJ2-7 and V is TRBV9; 12 bases fit TRBD2. Germline V gene data show CDR1 as SGDLS and CDR2 as YYNGEE. The CDR3 sequence is 14 residues long. V shed 1 base and J 4 bases; nucleotides not matched to a gene: 0. Here the CDR3 DNA reads TGTGCCAGCAGCGTAACTAGCGGGGGGTACGAGCAGTACTTC. Its translation is CASSVTSGGYEQYF.

This chain links TRBV4-1 with TRBJ2-5; TRBD2 matches 8 bases. With the DNA end fitting TRBJ2-7 better, the J assignment may be wrong. The V gene's germline CDR1 is MGHRA and CDR2 YSYEKL. This CDR3 region has 15 residues. The CDR3 here is CASSQDRGGLGEQYF. CDR3 in DNA: TGCGCCAGCAGCCAAGATCGGGGGGGCCTAGGCGAGCAGTACTTC.

This CDR3 is CASSLHLGARETQYF. As DNA, the CDR3 is TGTGCCAGCAGTTTGCACCTGGGGGCGCGAGAGACCCAGTACTTC. V usage is TRBV12-3 or TRBV12-4 and J usage is TRBJ2-5, with a weak D call TRBD1 (6 bases). The CDR3 consists of 15 residues. Trimming pared 3 bases from V and 4 bases from J, leaving 15 bases between.

The gene calls are TRBV6-5 and TRBJ2-1, with TRBD1 as a possible D gene (6 bases). This CDR3 is 13 amino acids long. From germline, CDR1 is MNHEY and CDR2 SVGAGI. V was clipped by 0 bases and J by 10 bases, with 10 bases between them. CDR3 nucleotide sequence: TGTGCCAGCAGTTACTCAGGGGGTTGGGAGCAGTTCTTC. This translates into CASSYSGGWEQFF.

This clonotype was counted only a few times. The gene calls are TRBV27 and TRBJ2-1, with D perhaps TRBD1 (5 bases). V lost 7 bases and J lost 8, with 15 bases in between. The length of the CDR3 is 13 residues. Per germline, CDR1 MNHEY and CDR2 SMNVEV (reference sequence). The CDR3 region is CASMWGQGDEQFF. CDR3 coding DNA: TGTGCCAGCATGTGGGGTCAAGGGGATGAGCAGTTCTTC.

The chain employs TRBV12-3 or TRBV12-4 and TRBJ2-5, with D tentatively TRBD1 (6 bases). Trimming pared 3 bases from V and 2 bases from J, leaving 13 bases between. The CDR3 is 15 amino acids. The CDR3 protein is CASSLSTGWQETQYF. The CDR3 coding sequence is TGTGCCAGCAGTTTGAGCACAGGGTGGCAAGAGACCCAGTACTTC.

The genes are TRBV2 and TRBJ2-5; D unclear. V was shortened by 3 bases and J by 5 bases, with 13 bases between the two germline ends. The CDR3 sequence is 14 residues long. Germline assignment: CDR1 SNHLY and CDR2 FYNNEI. The CDR3 coding sequence is TGTGCCAGCAGTGATCAGTGGGGTTCGGAGACCCAGTACTTC. Amino acid sequence: CASSDQWGSETQYF.

This clonotype showed up just a few times. This chain joins TRBV5-1 and TRBJ1-6; possibly TRBD1 for D (5 bases). With 0 bases removed from V and 7 bases from J, the gap between germline ends came to 14 bases. The CDR3 covers 16 residues. The V gene's germline CDR1 is SGHRS and CDR2 YFSETQ. This CDR3 is CASSLVAQGGNSPLHF. The CDR3 DNA reads as TGCGCCAGCAGCTTGGTGGCCCAGGGTGGCAATTCACCCCTCCACTTT.

The chain combines TRBV4-1 with TRBJ1-6; TRBD1 aligns across 9 bases. CDR3 length: 15 amino acids. Looked up from germline, CDR1 is MGHRA and CDR2 is YSYEKL. V was pared by 5 bases and J by 8 bases, with 7 bases of the junction left unmatched. The CDR3 DNA reads TGCGCCAGCAGCAAATACAGGGGGCTCGATTCACCCCTCCACTTT. This translates into CASSKYRGLDSPLHF.

The chain couples TRBV4-1 to TRBJ2-1, with unresolved D. CDR3 length: 17 amino acids. Germline values: CDR1 MGHRA, CDR2 YSYEKL. V lost 4 bases and J 6 bases, leaving 22 bases between the germline ends. This chain's CDR3 is CASSPLVGMDLGNEQFF. CDR3 nucleotides: TGCGCCAGCAGCCCACTGGTGGGGATGGATTTAGGCAATGAGCAGTTCTTC.

This chain links TRBV5-1 with TRBJ1-5, with a weak D call TRBD1 (6 bases). Germline V lookup: CDR1 SGHRS, CDR2 YFSETQ. CDR3 length: 15 residues. Trimming removed 4 bases at V and 3 bases at J, with 14 bases between. DNA for the CDR3: TGCGCCAGCAGCGCCGGTGGGGGCTTCAATCAGCCCCAGCATTTT. Amino acid sequence: CASSAGGGFNQPQHF.

The CDR3 reads CSVGQGIRTEAFF. The CDR3 DNA sequence: TGCAGCGTTGGTCAGGGGATTCGGACTGAAGCTTTCTTT. This chain joins TRBV29-1 and TRBJ1-1, with D possibly TRBD1 on 6 matching bases. Looked up from germline, CDR1 is SQVTM and CDR2 is ANQGSEA. V lost 4 bases, J lost 5 bases, and 14 bases lay in between. The CDR3 consists of 13 residues.

This chain joins TRBV18 and TRBJ2-4; 10 bases match TRBD1. The J call could be wrong; TRBJ2-7 is a better fit for the DNA end. Germline V gene lookup returns CDR1 KGHSH and CDR2 LQKENI. The CDR3 spans 15 residues. The CDR3 DNA is TGTGCCAGCTCACTCAGGGGACAGGGGTCCTACGAGCAGTACTTC. Protein sequence: CASSLRGQGSYEQYF.

The chain joins TRBV29-1 to TRBJ2-1; 8 bases align to TRBD2. There are 13 residues in the CDR3. V shed 6 bases, J shed 9 bases, and the junction held 10 bases outside the gene matches. From germline, CDR1 is SQVTM and CDR2 ANQGSEA. The CDR3 DNA reads TGCAGCGTGGCCGGGAAACTAGCGGTTGAGCAGTTCTTC. It codes for CSVAGKLAVEQFF.

The chain recombines TRBV12-3 or TRBV12-4 with TRBJ1-5; D unclear. V was clipped by 4 bases and J by 0 bases, with 13 bases between them. This CDR3 spans 16 amino acids. The DNA for the CDR3 is TGTGCCAGCAGTTGGGAGGGAGGCATTAGCAATCAGCCCCAGCATTTT. Encoded protein: CASSWEGGISNQPQHF.

Ten or more counts support this clonotype. Compared with germline, one end of the junction differs, possibly owing to a read error. The chain links TRBV7-7 to TRBJ2-5, with D perhaps matching TRBD1 (5 bases). This CDR3 is built from 15 residues. CDR1 and CDR2 from the germline V gene are SSHAT and FNYEAQ (reference sequence). This CDR3 reads CASSSGRGLQETQYF. The CDR3 coding sequence is TGTGCTAGCAGCTCCGGTAGGGGCCTCCAAGAGACCCAGTACTTC. Complete variable domain (other parts from reference TRBV7-7 and TRBJ2-5): GAGVSQSPRYKVTKRGQDVTLRCDPISSHATLYWYQQALGQGPEFLTYFNYEAQPDKSGLPSDRFSAERPEGSISTLTIQRTEQRDSAMYRCASSSGRGLQETQYFGPGTRLLVL.

The J gene is TRBJ2-1, the V gene TRBV5-1, with 9 bases aligning to TRBD2. The junction had 8 bases not matched to a gene; V was cut back by 1 base and J by 0 bases. Germline loops: CDR1 SGHRS, CDR2 YFSETQ. This CDR3 region has 18 residues. CDR3 in DNA: TGCGCCAGCAGCTTGTTGGGCGGGAGGGGAAGCTCCTACAATGAGCAGTTCTTC. This gives the protein CASSLLGGRGSSYNEQFF.

The rearrangement uses TRBV12-3 or TRBV12-4 and TRBJ2-1; the D gene is possibly TRBD2 (6 bases). The V end was cut by 5 bases, the J end by 3 bases, with 17 bases between. CDR3 length: 16 residues. The CDR3 region has the DNA TGTGCCAGCAGTGGACTACCTTCGGGCATCTACAATGAGCAGTTCTTC. It translates to CASSGLPSGIYNEQFF.